The clone carrying this TCR beta chain was seen just once. As yet, its antigen is unknown. The data belong to a study of CD8 T cells in Susac syndrome. Study overall: When blood was collected, patients with Susac syndrome were therapy-naive, were taking corticosteroids, or were receiving intravenous immunoglobulin alone.

Per germline, CDR1 DFQATT and CDR2 SNEGSKA (reference sequence). V lost 8 bases, J lost 0 bases, and 14 bases lay in between. The CDR3 is 13 amino acids. Study-wide results and limits: It was acknowledged in the study that the number of individuals who were included in its TCR sequencing and HLA analysis was relatively small. The CD4+ T cell repertoires in Susac syndrome did not show any clonal expansion.

The RNA, about 0.45 to 1 ug, was put through reverse transcription using random hexamers. Amplification of the TCR beta CDR3 was carried out by immunoSEQ multiplex PCR, which spanned a total of 54 Vbeta and 13 Jbeta segments. TCRdb analysed the immunoSEQ multiplex PCR reads with MiXCR anew, one entry per CDR3 protein. Of 100,000 to 150,000 distinct CDR3 sequences in the sample, nearly 96% are singletons; the top ten hold roughly 0.14%. The genes are TRBV20-1 and TRBJ2-7; D is ambiguous. Sequenced: CD4+ T cells from PBMCs. The source of this sequence is a human donor with Susac syndrome. CDR3 in DNA: TGCAGTCCTGGTTCACACTTCTCCTACGAGCAGTACTTC. Its translation is CSPGSHFSYEQYF.